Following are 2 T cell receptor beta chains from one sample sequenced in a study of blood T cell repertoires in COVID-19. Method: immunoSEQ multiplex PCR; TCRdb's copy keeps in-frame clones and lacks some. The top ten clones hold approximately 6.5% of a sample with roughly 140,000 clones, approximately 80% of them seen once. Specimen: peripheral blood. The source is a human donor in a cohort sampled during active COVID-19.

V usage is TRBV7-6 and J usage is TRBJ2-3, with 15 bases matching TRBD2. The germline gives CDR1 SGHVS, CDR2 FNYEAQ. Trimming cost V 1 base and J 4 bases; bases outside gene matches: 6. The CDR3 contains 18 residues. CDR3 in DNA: TGTGCCAGCAGCTTAGTTCGGACTAGCGGGGGGGTATCAGATACGCAGTATTTT. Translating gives CASSLVRTSGGVSDTQYF.

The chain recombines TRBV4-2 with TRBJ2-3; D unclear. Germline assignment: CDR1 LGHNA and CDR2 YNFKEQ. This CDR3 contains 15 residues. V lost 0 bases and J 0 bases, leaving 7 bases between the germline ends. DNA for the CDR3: TGTGCCAGCAGCCAAGATTTATCTAGCACAGATACGCAGTATTTT. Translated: CASSQDLSSTDTQYF.